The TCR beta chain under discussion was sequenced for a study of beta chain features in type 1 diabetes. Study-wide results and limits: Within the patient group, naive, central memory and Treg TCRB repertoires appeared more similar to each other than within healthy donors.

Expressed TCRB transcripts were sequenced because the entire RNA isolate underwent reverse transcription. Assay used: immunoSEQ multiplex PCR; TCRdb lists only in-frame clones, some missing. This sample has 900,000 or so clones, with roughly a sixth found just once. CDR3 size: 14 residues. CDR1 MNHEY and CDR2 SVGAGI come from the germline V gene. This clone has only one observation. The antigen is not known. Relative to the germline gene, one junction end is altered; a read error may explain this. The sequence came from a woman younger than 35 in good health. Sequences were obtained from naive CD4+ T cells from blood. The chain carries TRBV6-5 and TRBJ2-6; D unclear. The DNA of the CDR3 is TGTGCCGGCAGTTACTCGGGCGGGGCCAACGTCCTGACTTTC. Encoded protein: CAGSYSGGANVLTF.